This is a list of T cell receptor beta chains from one sample in a study of cytomegalovirus exposure and HLA in healthy donors. Sequencing used immunoSEQ multiplex PCR; TCRdb keeps in-frame clones, though not all of them. The table shows 170,000 or so clones, with roughly 77% occurring only once. The sample consisted of PBMCs. These receptors were collected from a woman aged 45-59 years in good health and CMV-seropositive. CDR3s include the opening cysteine and the closing phenylalanine or tryptophan. Fields, in order: clone size, V gene, D gene, J gene, CDR3 DNA, CDR3 protein. D genes are given only for firm matches. Only some rows state a clone size, as once, few, many or a class for expanded clones.

-,TRBV10-3,TRBD1,TRBJ1-2,TGTGCCATCAGTGAGACGACAGGGAAGGGCTACACCTTC,CAISETTGKGYTF
-,TRBV5-6,-,TRBJ2-1,TGTGCCAGCAGCTCATCTCCGCCGGCCCTAGCGTCCTACAATGAGCAGTTCTTC,CASSSSPPALASYNEQFF
-,TRBV5-1,-,TRBJ2-3,TGCGCCAGCAGCCCAAGGACTACCTCTAGCACAGATACGCAGTATTTT,CASSPRTTSSTDTQYF
-,TRBV5-1,TRBD1,TRBJ2-1,TGCGCCAGCAGCGCCGGGACAGGGGAATCCAATGAGCAGTTCTTC,CASSAGTGESNEQFF
few,TRBV7-2,TRBD1,TRBJ1-1,TGTGCCAGCAGCTTAGGACAGGGGAACACTGAAGCTTTCTTT,CASSLGQGNTEAFF
-,TRBV19,TRBD1,TRBJ1-5,TGTGCCAGTAGGAGGGACAGGGGGGGCAATCAGCCCCAGCATTTT,CASRRDRGGNQPQHF
-,TRBV6-6,TRBD1,TRBJ1-2,TGTGCCAGCAGTACCGGACAGGGACCATCCTATGGCTACACCTTC,CASSTGQGPSYGYTF
-,TRBV18,-,TRBJ1-4,TGTGCCAGCTCACCATCGAAGGGGTCTAATGAAAAACTGTTTTTT,CASSPSKGSNEKLFF
-,TRBV28,-,TRBJ2-2,TGTGCCAGCAGCTCGGTGGTCGGGGAGCTGTTTTTT,CASSSVVGELFF
once,TRBV7-8,-,TRBJ1-6,TGTGCCAGCAGCCCGAATACAGGGTCCTATAATTCACCCCTCCACTTT,CASSPNTGSYNSPLHF
-,TRBV28,TRBD2,TRBJ2-7,TGTGCCAGCAGGGAGGGAGGGAGCGGCTCCTACGAGCAGTACTTC,CASREGGSGSYEQYF
-,TRBV19,-,TRBJ2-7,TGTGCCAGTAGTCCCTCGCAAAGCTTCTACGAGCAGTACTTC,CASSPSQSFYEQYF
-,TRBV7-2,-,TRBJ2-3,TGTGCCAGCAGCTTACGCGAAGATACGCAGTATTTT,CASSLREDTQYF
-,TRBV28,-,TRBJ2-5,TGTGCCAGCAGTTTAGGGGGGGCAGAGACCCAGTACTTC,CASSLGGAETQYF
few,TRBV19,-,TRBJ2-1,TGTGCCAGTAGTCCTCAGACGACAGGTTCCTACAATGAGCAGTTCTTC,CASSPQTTGSYNEQFF
-,TRBV7-2,TRBD1,TRBJ2-6,TGTGCCAGCAGCTCGAGGACAGGGGGCCCCGGGGCCAACGTCCTGACTTTC,CASSSRTGGPGANVLTF
once,TRBV5-1,TRBD2,TRBJ2-2,TGCGCCAGCAGCTTGCCCAGCGGGAGTAACACCGGGGAGCTGTTTTTT,CASSLPSGSNTGELFF
-,TRBV19,TRBD1,TRBJ1-1,TGTGCCAGTAGTGTAACCACAGGGGGCGAAGCTTTCTTT,CASSVTTGGEAFF
-,TRBV19,-,TRBJ2-1,TGTGCCAGTAGTACCTACCCCGGACTTAAAAGCTCCTACAATGAGCAGTTCTTC,CASSTYPGLKSSYNEQFF
once,TRBV27,-,TRBJ1-1,TGTGCCAGCAAGAAGACGGGAGAGAACACTGAAGCTTTCTTT,CASKKTGENTEAFF
few,TRBV19,TRBD1,TRBJ2-1,TGTGCCAGTAGTATAGCTGGACAGGGGATCGAGTTCTTC,CASSIAGQGIEFF
-,TRBV7-7,TRBD2,TRBJ2-7,TGTGCTAGCAGCCCTAGCGGGAGCGGGTACGAGCAGTACTTC,CASSPSGSGYEQYF
-,TRBV9,TRBD2,TRBJ2-5,TGCGCCAGCAGCGACCCGGGACTAGCGGTTCTTGAGACCCAGTACTTC,CASSDPGLAVLETQYF
-,TRBV18,-,TRBJ1-2,TGTGCCAGCTCACCGCGGCAAATTATCGGCTACACCTTC,CASSPRQIIGYTF
-,TRBV10-1,-,TRBJ2-7,TGCGCCAGCAGTGAGTCGATAGACAGGACGTCCTACGAGCAGTACTTC,CASSESIDRTSYEQYF
-,TRBV13,TRBD1,TRBJ1-3,TGTGCCAGCAGCCACCGGAGGACAGGGGGCAACACCATATATTTT,CASSHRRTGGNTIYF